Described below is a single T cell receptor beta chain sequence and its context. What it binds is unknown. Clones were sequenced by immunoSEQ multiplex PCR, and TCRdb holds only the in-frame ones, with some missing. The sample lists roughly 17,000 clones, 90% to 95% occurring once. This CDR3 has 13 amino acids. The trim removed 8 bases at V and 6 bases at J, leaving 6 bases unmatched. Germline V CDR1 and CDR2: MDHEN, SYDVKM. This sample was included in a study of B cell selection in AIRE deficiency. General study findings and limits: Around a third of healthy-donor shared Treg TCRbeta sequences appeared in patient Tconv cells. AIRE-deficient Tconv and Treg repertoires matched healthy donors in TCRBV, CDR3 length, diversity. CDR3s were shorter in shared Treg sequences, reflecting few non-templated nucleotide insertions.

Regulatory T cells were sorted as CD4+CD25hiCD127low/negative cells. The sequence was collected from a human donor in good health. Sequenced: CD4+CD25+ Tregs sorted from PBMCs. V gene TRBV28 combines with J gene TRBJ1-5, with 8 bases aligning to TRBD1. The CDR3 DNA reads TGTGCCAGCCGACGGACAGGGACTCAGCCCCAGCATTTT. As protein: CASRRTGTQPQHF.